This T cell receptor (beta chain) appears in the sequencing data of a study of T cell responses to AZD1222 COVID-19 vaccine. The overall study: Second-dose intervals of approximately 4 or approximately 12 weeks were pooled. Study-wide findings and caveats: After the peak T cell response, and only then, were repertoires sampled. Across spike, vaccine-associated CD4 TCRs were found, dominant at 160-218 and 743-854.

Looked up from germline, CDR1 is LNHNV and CDR2 is YYDKDF (reference sequence). With 0 bases removed from V and 7 bases from J, the gap between germline ends came to 6 bases. The CDR3 runs 13 residues. The protocol was immunoSEQ multiplex PCR, while the TCRdb copy is restricted to in-frame clones and leaves out a portion. The sample has fewer than 200,000 clones, 88% seen once; the top ten hold less than 0.55%. As regards this clone: Its specificity is not known.

The chain couples TRBV15 to TRBJ1-4; D remains ambiguous. The sequence came from an adult in good health. The source material was peripheral blood, sampled on day 0 of AZD1222 vaccination. CDR3 coding DNA: TGTGCCACCAGCAGAGATCCGGCTGAAAAACTGTTTTTT. The encoded protein is CATSRDPAEKLFF.